This T cell receptor (beta chain) was captured by sequencing in a study of shared clonotypes between healthy human individuals. TCRdb keeps only in-frame clones here, not all; method: immunoSEQ multiplex PCR. The repertoire consists of millions of clones, with just under 95% occurring once and the leading ten covering around 1.1%. Terminally differentiated effector memory CD45RA+ cells were excluded from the naive CD8 cells, which were CD45RO-negative and positively selected for CCR7. The CDR3 spans 14 residues. The germline V gene encodes CDR1 SGDLS and CDR2 YYNGEE. Trimming cost V 4 bases and J 13 bases; bases outside gene matches: 15.

The V gene is TRBV9, the J gene TRBJ2-3; 7 bases map to TRBD2. The receptor comes from a man aged 18-30 years in good health. Sequencing was carried out using naive CD8+ T cells sorted from blood. This chain's CDR3 is CASSLGGSGSFKYF. In DNA, the CDR3 is TGTGCCAGCAGCCTTGGAGGTAGCGGGTCATTTAAGTATTTT.